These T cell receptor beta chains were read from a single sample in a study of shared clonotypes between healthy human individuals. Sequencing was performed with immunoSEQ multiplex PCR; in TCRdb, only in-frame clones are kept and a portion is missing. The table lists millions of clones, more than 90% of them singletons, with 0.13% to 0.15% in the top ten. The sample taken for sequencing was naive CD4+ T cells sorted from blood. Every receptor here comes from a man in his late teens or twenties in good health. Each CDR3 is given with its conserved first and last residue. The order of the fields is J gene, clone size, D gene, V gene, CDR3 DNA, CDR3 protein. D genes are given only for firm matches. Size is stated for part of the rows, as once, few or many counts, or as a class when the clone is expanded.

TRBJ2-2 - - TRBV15 TGTGCCACCAGCAGAGGGAGGGGGAGCACCGGGGAGCTGTTTTTT CATSRGRGSTGELFF
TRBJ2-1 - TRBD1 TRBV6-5 TGTGCCAGCCGGCCAGGGGGCCTGGGTGAGCAGTTCTTC CASRPGGLGEQFF
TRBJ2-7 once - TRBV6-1 TGTGCCAGCAGTCTCGTCGGGGACTGGGCCTACGAGCAGTACTTC CASSLVGDWAYEQYF
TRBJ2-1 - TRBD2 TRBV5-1 TGCGCCAGCAGCATCGGGGAGGCGGGAGGGAGTATGAATGAGCAGTTCTTC CASSIGEAGGSMNEQFF
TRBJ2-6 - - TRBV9 TGTGCCAGCAGCTGGGGCCGTGAGGTTAGGGCCAACGTCCTGACTTTC CASSWGREVRANVLTF
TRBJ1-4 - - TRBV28 TGTGCCAGCAGGAAAGGGTCAACTAATGAAAAACTGTTTTTT CASRKGSTNEKLFF
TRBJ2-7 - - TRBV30 TGTGCCTGGAGTCCAGATTGGGCGAGAGACGAGCAGTACTTC CAWSPDWARDEQYF
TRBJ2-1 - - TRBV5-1 TGCGCCAGCAGCTCAGAGACAGCCCTATTAGGTAGTGAGCAGTTCTTC CASSSETALLGSEQFF
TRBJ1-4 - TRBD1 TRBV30 TGTGCCTGGCAGGGGGCGCGGGATGAAAAACTGTTTTTT CAWQGARDEKLFF
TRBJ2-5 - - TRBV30 TGTGCCTGGAAGGCGACTAGAGAGACCCAGTACTTC CAWKATRETQYF
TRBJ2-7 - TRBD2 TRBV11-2 TGTGCCAGCAGAGCGATAGCGGGAACCTACGAGCAGTACTTC CASRAIAGTYEQYF
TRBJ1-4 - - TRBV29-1 TGCAGCGTTGAAGGAAGGTTGGGGGCGATAGGTGAAAAACTGTTTTTT CSVEGRLGAIGEKLFF
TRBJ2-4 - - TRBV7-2 TGTGCCAGCAGCGGGGGTAACATTCAGTACTTC CASSGGNIQYF
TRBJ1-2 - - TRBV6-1 TGTGCCAGCAGTGAACAGGTGGTCCAGAGACAGAAGATCTATGGCTACACCTTC CASSEQVVQRQKIYGYTF
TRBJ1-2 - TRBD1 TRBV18 TGTGCCAGCTCACCACTAGAAGGGGGCCACTACTATGGCTACACCTTC CASSPLEGGHYYGYTF
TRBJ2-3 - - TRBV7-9 TGTGCCAGCAGCTTAGCGAGGGGTAGGGACACAGATACGCAGTATTTT CASSLARGRDTDTQYF
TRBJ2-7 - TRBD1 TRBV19 TGTGCCAGTAGTCGGGACAGGGGAGGCTACGAGCAGTACTTC CASSRDRGGYEQYF
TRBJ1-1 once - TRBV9 TGTGCCAGCAGCGTAGTCCCCGGGGTAGGCACTGAAGCTTTCTTT CASSVVPGVGTEAFF
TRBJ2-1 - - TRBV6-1 TGTGCCAGCAGGCTGGGGGACGTACCCTACAATGAGCAGTTCTTC CASRLGDVPYNEQFF
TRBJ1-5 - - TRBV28 TGTGCCAGCAGAGGGGATGTCAATCAGCCCCAGCATTTT CASRGDVNQPQHF
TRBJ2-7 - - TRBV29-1 TGCAGCGTCTATAAGGGTTACGAGCAGTACTTC CSVYKGYEQYF
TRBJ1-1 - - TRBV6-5 TGTGCCAGCAGTTACTTGCATGAAGCTTTCTTT CASSYLHEAFF
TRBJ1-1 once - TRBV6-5 TGTGCCAGCAGCCAACTGATGGGGGCTGAAGCTTTCTTT CASSQLMGAEAFF
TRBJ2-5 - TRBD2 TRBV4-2 TGTGCCAGCAGCCAAGAGGAGGGACTAGCGGGGGGGCCGCTTCAAGAGACCCAGTACTTC CASSQEEGLAGGPLQETQYF
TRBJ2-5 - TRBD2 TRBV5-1 TGCGCCAGCAGCTTGGTCGGGACTAATTCGGAGACCCAGTACTTC CASSLVGTNSETQYF
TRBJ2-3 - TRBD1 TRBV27 TGTGCCAGCAGTTTAACCACAGGGGGGCCCACAGATACGCAGTATTTT CASSLTTGGPTDTQYF
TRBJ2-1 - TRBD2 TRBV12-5 TGTGCTAGTGGTCCACTAGCGGGCTACAATGAGCAGTTCTTC CASGPLAGYNEQFF
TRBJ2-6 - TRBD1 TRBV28 TGTGCCAGCACTGGACAGGACTCTGGGGCCAACGTCCTGACTTTC CASTGQDSGANVLTF
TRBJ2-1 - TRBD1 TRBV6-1 TGTGCCAGCAGTACGACAGGGCTGTTGGGGCAGTTCTTC CASSTTGLLGQFF
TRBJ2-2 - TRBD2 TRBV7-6 TGTGCCAGCAGCCTGACGGGGACTAGCGGGAGAATGGTCGGGGAGCTGTTTTTT CASSLTGTSGRMVGELFF
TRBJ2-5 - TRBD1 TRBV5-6 TGTGCCAGCAGCTTGCCCGGACAGGGGCAAGAGACCCAGTACTTC CASSLPGQGQETQYF
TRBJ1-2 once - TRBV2 TGTGCCAGCAAATGGACACACCTGAACTATGGCTACACCTTC CASKWTHLNYGYTF
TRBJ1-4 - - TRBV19 TGTGCCAGTAGTATAGCAGGAGCTGCAACTAATGAAAAACTGTTTTTT CASSIAGAATNEKLFF
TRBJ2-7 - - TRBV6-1 TGTGCCAGCAGTGAAATGGGTGCTGCTCCCTACGAGCAGTACTTC CASSEMGAAPYEQYF
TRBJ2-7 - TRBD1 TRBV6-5 TGTGCCAGCAGACTCAACAGGGGGGAAACCTACGAGCAGTACTTC CASRLNRGETYEQYF
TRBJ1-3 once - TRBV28 TGTGCCAGCAGTTCGCCGGGGCCTGGAAACACCATATATTTT CASSSPGPGNTIYF
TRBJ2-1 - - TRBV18 TGTGCCAGCTCAGAGACCCCTTCGACAGGCTCCTACAATGAGCAGTTCTTC CASSETPSTGSYNEQFF
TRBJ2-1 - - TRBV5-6 TGTGCCAGCAGCTTTGAAGAAAATGAGCAGTTCTTC CASSFEENEQFF
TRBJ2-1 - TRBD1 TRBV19 TGTGCCAGTAGCGACGGACAGGGAAGTAACAATGAGCAGTTCTTC CASSDGQGSNNEQFF
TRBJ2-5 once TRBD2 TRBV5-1 TGCGCCAGCAGCTTACTAGCGGGAGATAACCCCCAGTACTTC CASSLLAGDNPQYF
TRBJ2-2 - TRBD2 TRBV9 TGTGCCAGCAGCGTCCGTCCTAGCGGGAGTCACGGGGAGCTGTTTTTT CASSVRPSGSHGELFF
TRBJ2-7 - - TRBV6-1 TGTGCCAGCACCTACCCCCGGGACCCGGTCGAGCAGTACTTC CASTYPRDPVEQYF
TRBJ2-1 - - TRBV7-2 TGTGCCAGCAGCTTACAGGGCCTCGCCTACAATGAGCAGTTCTTC CASSLQGLAYNEQFF
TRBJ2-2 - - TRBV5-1 TGCGCCAGCAGCTTGTCGTCCGGGGAGCTGTTTTTT CASSLSSGELFF
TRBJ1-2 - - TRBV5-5 TGTGCCAGCAGCCGGGACGGGGGGCGCTATGGCTACACCTTC CASSRDGGRYGYTF
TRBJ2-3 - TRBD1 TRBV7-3 TGTGCCAGCAGCCCTGGGACAGTGCTCACAGATACGCAGTATTTT CASSPGTVLTDTQYF
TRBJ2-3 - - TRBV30 TGTGCCCTAGCCACAGATACGCAGTATTTT CALATDTQYF
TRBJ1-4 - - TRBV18 TGTGCCAGCTCACCACGTAGGGGAGTGGCGTCTAATGAAAAACTGTTTTTT CASSPRRGVASNEKLFF
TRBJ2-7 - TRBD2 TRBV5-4 TGTGCCAGCAGCTCCCCGGGACTAGCGGGAGGACACGAGCAGTACTTC CASSSPGLAGGHEQYF
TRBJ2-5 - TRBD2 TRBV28 TGTGCCAGCAGGCTAACTGGGACTAGCGGCGGGACCCAGTACTTC CASRLTGTSGGTQYF
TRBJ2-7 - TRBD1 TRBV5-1 TGCGCCAGCAGCTTGGACCGGACAGGGAACGAGCAGTACTTC CASSLDRTGNEQYF
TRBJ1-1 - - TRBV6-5 TGTGCCAGTCAAACTTTGAACACTGAAGCTTTCTTT CASQTLNTEAFF
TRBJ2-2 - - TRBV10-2 TGCGCCAGCAGTGAATTTCGGGGAACCGGGGAGCTGTTTTTT CASSEFRGTGELFF
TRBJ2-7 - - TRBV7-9 TGTGCCAGCAGCTCCTTGACCTACTCCTACGAGCAGTACTTC CASSSLTYSYEQYF